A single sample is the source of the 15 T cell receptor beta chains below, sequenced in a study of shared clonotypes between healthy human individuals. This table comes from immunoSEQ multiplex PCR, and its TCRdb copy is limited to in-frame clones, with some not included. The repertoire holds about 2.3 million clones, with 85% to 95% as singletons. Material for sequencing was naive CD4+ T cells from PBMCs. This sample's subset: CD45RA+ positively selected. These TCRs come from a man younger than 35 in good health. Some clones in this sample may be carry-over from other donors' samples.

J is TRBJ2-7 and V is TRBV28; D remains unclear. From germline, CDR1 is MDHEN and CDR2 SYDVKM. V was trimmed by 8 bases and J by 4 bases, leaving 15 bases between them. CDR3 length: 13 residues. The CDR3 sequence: CASLDNVSYEQYF. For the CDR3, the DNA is TGTGCCAGCCTAGACAACGTCTCTTACGAGCAGTACTTC.

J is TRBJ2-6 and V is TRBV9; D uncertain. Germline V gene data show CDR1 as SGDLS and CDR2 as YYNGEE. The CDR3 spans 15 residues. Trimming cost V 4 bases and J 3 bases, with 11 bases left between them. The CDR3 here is CASSPTLGGANVLTF. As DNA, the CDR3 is TGTGCCAGCAGCCCGACCCTAGGTGGGGCCAACGTCCTGACTTTC.

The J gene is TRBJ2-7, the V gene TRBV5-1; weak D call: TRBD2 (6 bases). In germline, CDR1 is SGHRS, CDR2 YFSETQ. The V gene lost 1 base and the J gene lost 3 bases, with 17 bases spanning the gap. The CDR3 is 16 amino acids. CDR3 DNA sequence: TGCGCCAGCAGCTTGTCCCCCGGGACTGGGGTCTACGAGCAGTACTTC. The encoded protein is CASSLSPGTGVYEQYF.

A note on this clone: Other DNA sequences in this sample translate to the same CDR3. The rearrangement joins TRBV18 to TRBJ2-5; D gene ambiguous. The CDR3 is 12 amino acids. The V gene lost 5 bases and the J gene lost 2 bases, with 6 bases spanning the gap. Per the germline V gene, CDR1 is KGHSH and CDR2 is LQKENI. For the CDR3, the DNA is TGTGCCAGCTCAAGACGGCAAGAGACCCAGTACTTC. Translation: CASSRRQETQYF.

DNA of the CDR3: TGTGCCAGCAGGCGAAGCGGGAGCCGGACCGGGGAGCTGTTTTTT. It encodes CASRRSGSRTGELFF. This chain uses TRBV4-2 with TRBJ2-2, with 8 nucleotides matching TRBD2. The germline V gene has CDR1 LGHNA and CDR2 YNFKEQ. This CDR3 is 15 amino acids long. V shed 6 bases, J shed 5 bases, and the junction held 8 bases outside the gene matches.

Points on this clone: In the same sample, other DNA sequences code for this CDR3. CDR3 coding DNA: TGTGCCAGCTCACCCGGGACAGCGAGCTACGAGCAGTACTTC. Amino acids: CASSPGTASYEQYF. The chain joins TRBV18 to TRBJ2-7; 7 nucleotides align to TRBD1. CDR3 size: 14 residues. CDR1 KGHSH and CDR2 LQKENI come from the germline V gene. V shed 3 bases, J shed 3 bases, and the junction held 5 bases outside the gene matches.

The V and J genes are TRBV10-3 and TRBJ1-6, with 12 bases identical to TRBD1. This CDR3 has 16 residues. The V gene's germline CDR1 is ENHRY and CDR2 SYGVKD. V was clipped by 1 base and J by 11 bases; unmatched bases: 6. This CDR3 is CAISELGTGGNPPLHF. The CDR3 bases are TGTGCCATCAGTGAGTTAGGGACAGGGGGCAATCCACCCCTCCACTTT.

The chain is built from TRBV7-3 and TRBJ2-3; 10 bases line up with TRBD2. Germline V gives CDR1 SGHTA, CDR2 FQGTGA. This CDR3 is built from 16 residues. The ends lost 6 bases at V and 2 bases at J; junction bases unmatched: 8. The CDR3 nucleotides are TGTGCCAGCAGTTCCGGACTAGCGGCACTCACAGATACGCAGTATTTT. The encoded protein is CASSSGLAALTDTQYF.

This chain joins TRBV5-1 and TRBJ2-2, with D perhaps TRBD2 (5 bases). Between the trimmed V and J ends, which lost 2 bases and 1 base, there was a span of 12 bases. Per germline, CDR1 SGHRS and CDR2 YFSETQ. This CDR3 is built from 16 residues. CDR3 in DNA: TGCGCCAGCAGCTTAGGTGCGAGGGAGAACACCGGGGAGCTGTTTTTT. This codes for CASSLGARENTGELFF.

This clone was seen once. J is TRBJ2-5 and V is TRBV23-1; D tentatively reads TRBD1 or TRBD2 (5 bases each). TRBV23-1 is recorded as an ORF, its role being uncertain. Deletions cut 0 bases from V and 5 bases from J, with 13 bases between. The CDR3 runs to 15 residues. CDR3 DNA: TGCGCCAGCAGTCAATCGTGGCAGGGCGGGGAGACCCAGTACTTC. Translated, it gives CASSQSWQGGETQYF.

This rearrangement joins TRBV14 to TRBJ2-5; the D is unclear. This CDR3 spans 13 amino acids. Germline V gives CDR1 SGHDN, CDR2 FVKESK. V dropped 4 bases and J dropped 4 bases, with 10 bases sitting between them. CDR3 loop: CASSRSLLETQYF. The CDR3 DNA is TGTGCCAGCAGCCGATCCCTATTAGAGACCCAGTACTTC.

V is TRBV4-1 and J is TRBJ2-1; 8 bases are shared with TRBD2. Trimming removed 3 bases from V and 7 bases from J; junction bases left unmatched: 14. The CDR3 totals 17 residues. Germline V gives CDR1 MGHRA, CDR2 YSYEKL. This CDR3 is CASSQTPGTRAGNEQFF. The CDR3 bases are TGCGCCAGCAGCCAGACCCCCGGGACTAGGGCCGGTAATGAGCAGTTCTTC.

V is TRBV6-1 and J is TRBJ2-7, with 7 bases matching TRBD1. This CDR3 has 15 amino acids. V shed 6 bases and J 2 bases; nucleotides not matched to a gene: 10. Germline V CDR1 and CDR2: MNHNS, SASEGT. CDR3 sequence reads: CASRTGTARTYEQYF. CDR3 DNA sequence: TGTGCCAGCAGGACAGGGACAGCCCGAACCTACGAGCAGTACTTC.

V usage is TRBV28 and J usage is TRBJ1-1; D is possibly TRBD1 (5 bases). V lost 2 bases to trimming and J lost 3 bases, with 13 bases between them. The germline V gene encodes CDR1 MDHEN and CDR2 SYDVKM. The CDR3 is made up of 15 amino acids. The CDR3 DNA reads TGTGCCAGCAGTTTAGCGGTGGGGCTTTACACTGAAGCTTTCTTT. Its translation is CASSLAVGLYTEAFF. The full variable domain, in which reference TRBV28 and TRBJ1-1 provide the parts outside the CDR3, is DVKVTQSSRYLVKRTGEKVFLECVQDMDHENMFWYRQDPGLGLRLIYFSYDVKMKEKGDIPEGYSVSREKKERFSLILESASTNQTSMYLCASSLAVGLYTEAFFGQGTRLTVV.

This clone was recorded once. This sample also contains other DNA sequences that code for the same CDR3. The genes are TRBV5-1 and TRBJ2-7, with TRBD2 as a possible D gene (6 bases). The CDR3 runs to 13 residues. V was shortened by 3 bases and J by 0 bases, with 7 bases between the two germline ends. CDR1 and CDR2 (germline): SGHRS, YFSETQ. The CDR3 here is CASSSGSSYEQYF. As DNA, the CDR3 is TGCGCCAGCAGCTCCGGGAGCTCCTACGAGCAGTACTTC.